The 19 T cell receptor beta chains below come from one sample, sequenced in a study of CXCR3-negative and CXCR3-positive naive CD8 T cells. Regarding the study as a whole: CXCR3-positive naive cells had more hydrophobic TRB CDR3s than CXCR3-negative naive cells.

No antigen is known for these receptors. UMI-labeled 5' RACE yielded the TRB cDNA libraries. TCRdb reprocessed the 5' RACE reads and keeps a single row for each CDR3 protein, giving no DNA. The specimen's table records 75,000 to 100,000 distinct CDR3 sequences. The sample taken for sequencing was naive CXCR3+ CD8+ T cells from blood. Subset specified: CD45RO-CCR7+CD27+CD95- naive CD8+ T cells expressing CXCR3 (TNR3+). Receptors were obtained from a human donor in good health. Some clones in this sample may be carry-over from other donors' samples.

V gene TRBV28 combines with J gene TRBJ2-3; absent DNA, TCRdb's TRBD1 call cannot be checked. Germline assignment: CDR1 MDHEN and CDR2 SYDVKM. The CDR3 loop spans 16 amino acids. CDR3 in amino acids: CASSLGSTGATDTQYF.

V is TRBV20-1 and J is TRBJ2-1; TCRdb's D gene call, TRBD2, goes unchecked for lack of DNA. The CDR3 covers 15 residues. Germline CDR1 reads DFQATT; CDR2 reads SNEGSKA (reference sequence). CDR3 sequence reads: CSALLAARVHNEQFF.

This chain joins TRBV7-9 and TRBJ2-7; TCRdb's assignment of TRBD2 cannot be checked, as there is no DNA. The germline CDR1 and CDR2 sequences are SEHNR and FQNEAQ (reference sequence). CDR3 length equals 13 residues. CDR3 loop: CASSARTSYEQYF.

J is TRBJ2-5 and V is TRBV7-9; absent DNA, TCRdb's TRBD1 call cannot be checked. The CDR3 extends over 15 amino acids. CDR1 SEHNR and CDR2 FQNEAQ come from the germline V gene (reference sequence). CDR3 residues: CASSPRKFGRETQYF.

The chain couples TRBV27 to TRBJ1-1; with no DNA, the TCRdb D assignment of TRBD1 cannot be verified. CDR3 length: 13 residues. Per germline, CDR1 MNHEY and CDR2 SMNVEV (reference sequence). CDR3 sequence: CASSLRVSGASFF.

The J gene is TRBJ2-2, the V gene TRBV25-1; the TCRdb call, TRBD2, lacks DNA for checking. Germline values: CDR1 MGHDK, CDR2 SYGVNS. The CDR3 sequence is 14 residues long. CDR3 in amino acids: CASSGPGTIGELFF.

This sequence joins TRBV5-4 and TRBJ2-2; TCRdb's D call of TRBD1 is untestable without DNA. The CDR3 extends over 16 amino acids. CDR1 SGHNT and CDR2 YYREEE come from the germline V gene (reference sequence). CDR3 sequence reads: CASSPGQGFIAGELFF.

The chain links TRBV20-1 to TRBJ2-7. Germline CDR1 and CDR2: DFQATT and SNEGSKA (reference sequence). The CDR3 runs to 13 residues. The CDR3 is CSAPGGRFYEQYF.

V gene TRBV28 combines with J gene TRBJ1-2. CDR1 and CDR2 (germline): MDHEN, SYDVKM. The CDR3 consists of 15 residues. The CDR3 loop is CASSLWKGTNYGYTF.

The chain recombines TRBV7-6 with TRBJ2-2; TCRdb's assignment of TRBD1 cannot be checked, as there is no DNA. In germline, CDR1 is SGHVS, CDR2 FNYEAQ. This CDR3 has 16 residues. CDR3 amino acids: CASSTGTGINTGELFF.

The chain is built from TRBV23-1 and TRBJ2-7; TCRdb proposes TRBD1, but this gene call is untestable without DNA. TRBV23-1 is given ORF status, its function remaining uncertain. The CDR3 extends over 14 amino acids. CDR3 amino acids: CASSHGTGAYEQYF.

The chain has TRBV28 and TRBJ1-5; TCRdb's D call, TRBD1, is unchecked because there is no DNA. Germline CDR1 MDHEN, CDR2 SYDVKM. CDR3 length equals 14 residues. This chain's CDR3 is CASTLTGLAQPQHF.

The rearrangement links TRBV6-1 to TRBJ1-5; the D gene TCRdb calls, TRBD1, cannot be checked with no DNA. The germline gives CDR1 MNHNS, CDR2 SASEGT. This CDR3 has 14 residues. This chain's CDR3 is CASRPEGNNQPQHF.

This chain uses TRBV20-1 with TRBJ2-1; TCRdb designates TRBD1, a call that cannot be tested without DNA. Germline V gene data show CDR1 as DFQATT and CDR2 as SNEGSKA (reference sequence). This CDR3 is built from 15 residues. The chain's CDR3 is CSAERRGDGSAEQFF.

J is TRBJ2-1 and V is TRBV28. This CDR3 comprises 13 residues. Germline V lookup: CDR1 MDHEN, CDR2 SYDVKM. CDR3 amino acids: CASSSTWGNEQFF.

The chain uses TRBV20-1 and TRBJ2-1; TCRdb names TRBD2, which stays unverified in the absence of DNA. The V gene's germline CDR1 is DFQATT and CDR2 SNEGSKA (reference sequence). The CDR3 spans 13 residues. CDR3 in amino acids: CSLLAGGPHEQFF.

The chain combines TRBV7-7 with TRBJ2-1; TCRdb calls TRBD1, which cannot be checked without DNA. The CDR3 is 15 amino acids. The germline V gene encodes CDR1 SSHAT and CDR2 FNYEAQ (reference sequence). CDR3 protein: CASSSRAGVLNEQFF.

The genes are TRBV7-9 and TRBJ2-2. In germline, CDR1 is SEHNR, CDR2 FQNEAQ (reference sequence). This CDR3 region has 12 residues. CDR3: CASSYYTGELFF.

This chain connects TRBV4-1 to TRBJ1-2; TCRdb proposes TRBD1, but this gene call is untestable without DNA. The CDR3 runs to 15 residues. Germline V gene sequence: CDR1 MGHRA, CDR2 YSYEKL. The CDR3 here is CASSQEGVLDYGYTF.